Sequencing of this T cell receptor beta chain was carried out in a study of blood T cell repertoires in COVID-19. V was shortened by 1 base and J by 0 bases, with 7 bases between the two germline ends. CDR3 size: 15 residues. Germline loops: CDR1 SGHTA, CDR2 FQGNSA. Data came from immunoSEQ multiplex PCR; TCRdb stores just in-frame clones and leaves some out. Of around 620,000 clones in the sample, around 90% were seen once. Sequenced: peripheral blood. The chain employs TRBV7-2 and TRBJ2-1; no reliable D call. This TCR came from a woman between 18 and 30 years old with acute or convalescent COVID-19. CDR3 DNA: TGTGCCAGCAGCTTAGACTCGAGCTCCTACAATGAGCAGTTCTTC. Translated, it gives CASSLDSSSYNEQFF.